The present entry profiles one T cell receptor (beta chain) with its context. This entry comes from a study of blood T cell repertoires in COVID-19. About the research overall: Acute and convalescent COVID-19 specimens originated in the United States, Italy and Spain.

Authors' processing steps: It was from reference gene primer amplification that nucleated cell counts were estimated. The assay was immunoSEQ multiplex PCR, and TCRdb's table has in-frame clones only and misses some. The V and J calls and the clone size are those of that table, but D and trimming were determined from the DNA. The sample shows 150,000 to 180,000 clones, about 90% of them seen only once. The CDR3 is made up of 16 amino acids. After removal of 0 bases from V and 4 bases from J, the junction contained 12 bases not matched to a gene. CDR1 is GTSNPN, CDR2 SVGIG, per germline (reference sequence).

This clonotype was sampled from a man in his fifties with acute or convalescent COVID-19. The material sequenced was peripheral blood. The chain employs TRBV30 and TRBJ2-7; the match to TRBD1 covers 7 bases. CDR3 protein: CAWSVRRVGGWYEQYF. Here the CDR3 DNA reads TGTGCCTGGAGTGTACGAAGAGTAGGGGGCTGGTACGAGCAGTACTTC.